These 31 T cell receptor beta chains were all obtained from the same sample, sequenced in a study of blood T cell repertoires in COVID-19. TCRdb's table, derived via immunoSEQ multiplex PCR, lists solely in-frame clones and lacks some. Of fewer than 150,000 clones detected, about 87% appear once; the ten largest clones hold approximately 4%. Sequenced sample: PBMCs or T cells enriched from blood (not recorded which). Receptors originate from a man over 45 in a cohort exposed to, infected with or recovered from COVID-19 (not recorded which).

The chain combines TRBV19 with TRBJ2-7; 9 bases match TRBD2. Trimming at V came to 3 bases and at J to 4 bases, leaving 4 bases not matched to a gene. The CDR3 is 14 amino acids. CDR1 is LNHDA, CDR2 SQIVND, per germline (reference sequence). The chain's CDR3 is CASSIGAGGYEQYF. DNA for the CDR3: TGTGCCAGTAGTATCGGTGCGGGGGGGTACGAGCAGTACTTC.

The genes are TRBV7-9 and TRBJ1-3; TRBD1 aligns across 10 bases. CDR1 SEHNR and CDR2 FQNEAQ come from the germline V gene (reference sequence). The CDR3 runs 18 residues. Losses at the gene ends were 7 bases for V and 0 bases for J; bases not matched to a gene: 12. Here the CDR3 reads CASTRGQGPPSSGNTIYF. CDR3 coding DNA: TGTGCCAGCACCAGGGGACAGGGGCCCCCGAGCTCTGGAAACACCATATATTTT.

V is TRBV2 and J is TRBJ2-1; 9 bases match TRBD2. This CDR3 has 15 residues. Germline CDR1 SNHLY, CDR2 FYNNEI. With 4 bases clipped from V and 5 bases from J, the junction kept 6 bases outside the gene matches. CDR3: CASSGGTSLNNEQFF. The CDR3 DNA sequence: TGTGCCAGCAGTGGGGGGACTAGCCTCAACAATGAGCAGTTCTTC.

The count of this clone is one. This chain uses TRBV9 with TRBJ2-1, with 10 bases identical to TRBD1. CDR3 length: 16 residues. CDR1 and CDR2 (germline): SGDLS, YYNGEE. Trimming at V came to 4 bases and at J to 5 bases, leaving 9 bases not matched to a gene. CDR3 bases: TGTGCCAGCAGCTGGGCCGGGACAGGGGTGGACAATGAGCAGTTCTTC. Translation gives CASSWAGTGVDNEQFF.

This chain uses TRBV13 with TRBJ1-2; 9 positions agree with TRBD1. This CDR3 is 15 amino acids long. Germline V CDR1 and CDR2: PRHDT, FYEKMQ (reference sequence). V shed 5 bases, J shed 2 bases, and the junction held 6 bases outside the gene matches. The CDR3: CASSHRTGENYGYTF. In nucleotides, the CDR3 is TGTGCCAGCAGCCACCGGACAGGGGAGAACTATGGCTACACCTTC.

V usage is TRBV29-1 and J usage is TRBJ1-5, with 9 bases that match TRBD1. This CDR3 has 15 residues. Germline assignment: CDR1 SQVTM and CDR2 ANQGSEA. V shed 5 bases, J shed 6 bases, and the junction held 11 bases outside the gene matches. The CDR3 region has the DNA TGCAGCGTTTCAGCCGGGACAGGGTTGACTCAGCCCCAGCATTTT. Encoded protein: CSVSAGTGLTQPQHF. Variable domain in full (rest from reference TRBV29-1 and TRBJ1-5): SAVISQKPSRDICQRGTSLTIQCQVDSQVTMMFWYRQQPGQSLTLIATANQGSEATYESGFVIDKFPISRPNLTFSTLTVSNMSPEDSSIYLCSVSAGTGLTQPQHFGDGTRLSIL.

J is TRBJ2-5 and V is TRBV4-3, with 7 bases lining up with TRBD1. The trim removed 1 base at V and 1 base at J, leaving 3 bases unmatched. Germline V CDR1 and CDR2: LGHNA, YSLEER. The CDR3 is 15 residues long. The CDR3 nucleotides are TGCGCCAGCAGCCAAGGGACAGGATTCCAAGAGACCCAGTACTTC. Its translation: CASSQGTGFQETQYF.

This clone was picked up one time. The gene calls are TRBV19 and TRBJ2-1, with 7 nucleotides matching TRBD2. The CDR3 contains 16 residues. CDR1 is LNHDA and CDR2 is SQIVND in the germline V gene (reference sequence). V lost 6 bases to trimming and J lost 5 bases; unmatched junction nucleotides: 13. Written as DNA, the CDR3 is TGTGCCAGTAGCCCCCTGGGAGCGGGAATTGACAATGAGCAGTTCTTC. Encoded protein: CASSPLGAGIDNEQFF.

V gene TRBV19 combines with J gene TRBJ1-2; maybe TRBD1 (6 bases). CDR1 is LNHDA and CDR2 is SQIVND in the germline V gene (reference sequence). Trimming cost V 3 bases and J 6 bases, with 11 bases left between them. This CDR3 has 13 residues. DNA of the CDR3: TGTGCCAGTAGTATTCGCAGGGGAGATGGCTACACCTTC. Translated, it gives CASSIRRGDGYTF.

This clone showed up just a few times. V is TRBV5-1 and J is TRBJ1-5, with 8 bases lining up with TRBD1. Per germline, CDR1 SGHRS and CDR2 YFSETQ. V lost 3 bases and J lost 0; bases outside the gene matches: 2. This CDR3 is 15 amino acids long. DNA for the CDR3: TGCGCCAGCAGCTCTGGACAGGGTAGCAATCAGCCCCAGCATTTT. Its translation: CASSSGQGSNQPQHF.

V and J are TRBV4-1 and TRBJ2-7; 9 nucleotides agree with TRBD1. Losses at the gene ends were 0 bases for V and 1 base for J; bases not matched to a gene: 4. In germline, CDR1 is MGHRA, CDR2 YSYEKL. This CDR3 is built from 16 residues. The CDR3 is CASSQEPGTGSYEQYF. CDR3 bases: TGCGCCAGCAGCCAAGAACCCGGGACAGGGTCCTACGAGCAGTACTTC.

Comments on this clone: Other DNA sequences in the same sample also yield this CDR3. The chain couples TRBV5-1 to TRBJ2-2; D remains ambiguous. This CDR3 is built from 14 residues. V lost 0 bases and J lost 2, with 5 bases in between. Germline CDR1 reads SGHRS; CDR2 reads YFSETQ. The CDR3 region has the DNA TGCGCCAGCAGCTTGGGAGGTAACACCGGGGAGCTGTTTTTT. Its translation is CASSLGGNTGELFF.

CDR3 DNA: TGCGCCAGCTGCGCAAACAGTGCTAGCACAGATACGCAGTATTTT. It translates to CASCANSASTDTQYF. The V call is TRBV5-1, the J call TRBJ2-3, with D hard to call. CDR1 and CDR2 (germline): SGHRS, YFSETQ. V lost 7 bases to trimming and J lost 0 bases, with 15 bases between them. The CDR3 extends over 15 amino acids.

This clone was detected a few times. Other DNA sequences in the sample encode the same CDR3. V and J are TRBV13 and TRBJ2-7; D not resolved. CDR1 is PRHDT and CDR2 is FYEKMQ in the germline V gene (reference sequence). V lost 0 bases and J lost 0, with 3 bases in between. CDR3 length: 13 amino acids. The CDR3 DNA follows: TGTGCCAGCAGCTTAGGCAGCTCCTACGAGCAGTACTTC. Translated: CASSLGSSYEQYF.

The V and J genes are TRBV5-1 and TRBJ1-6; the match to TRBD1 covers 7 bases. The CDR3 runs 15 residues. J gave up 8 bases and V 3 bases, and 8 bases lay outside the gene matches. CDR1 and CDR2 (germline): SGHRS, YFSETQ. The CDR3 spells CASSSTGFMDSPLHF. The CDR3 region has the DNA TGCGCCAGCAGCTCGACAGGGTTTATGGATTCACCCCTCCACTTT.

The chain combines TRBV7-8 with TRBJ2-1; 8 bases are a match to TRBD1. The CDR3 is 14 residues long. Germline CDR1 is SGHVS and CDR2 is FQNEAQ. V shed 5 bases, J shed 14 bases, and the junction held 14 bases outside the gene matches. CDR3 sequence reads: CASSRSPGQGAEFF. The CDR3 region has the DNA TGTGCCAGCAGCCGCAGCCCAGGACAGGGTGCGGAGTTCTTC. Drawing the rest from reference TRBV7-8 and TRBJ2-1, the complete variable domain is GAGVSQSPRYKVAKRGQDVALRCDPISGHVSLFWYQQALGQGPEFLTYFQNEAQLDKSGLPSDRFFAERPEGSVSTLKIQRTQQEDSAVYLCASSRSPGQGAEFFGPGTRLTVL.

The DNA of the CDR3 is TGTGCCAGCAGTGAATGGAACAGGGGCGATGGTGAGCAGTTCTTC. Encoded protein: CASSEWNRGDGEQFF. The gene calls are TRBV25-1 and TRBJ2-1; TRBD1 aligns across 7 bases. The CDR3 is 15 amino acids. V lost 1 base to trimming and J lost 9 bases; unmatched junction nucleotides: 9. Germline CDR1 reads MGHDK; CDR2 reads SYGVNS.

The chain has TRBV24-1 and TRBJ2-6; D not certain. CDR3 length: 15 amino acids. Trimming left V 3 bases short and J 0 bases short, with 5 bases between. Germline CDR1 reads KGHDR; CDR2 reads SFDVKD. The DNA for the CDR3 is TGTGCCACCAGTGATCCTGTCTCTGGGGCCAACGTCCTGACTTTC. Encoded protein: CATSDPVSGANVLTF.

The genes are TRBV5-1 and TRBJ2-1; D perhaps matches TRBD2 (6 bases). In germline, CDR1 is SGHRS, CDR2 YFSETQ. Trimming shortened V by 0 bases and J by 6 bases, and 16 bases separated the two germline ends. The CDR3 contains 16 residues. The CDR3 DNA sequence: TGCGCCAGCAGCTTGGCCGGGGGAGGCCTTGCCAATGAGCAGTTCTTC. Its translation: CASSLAGGGLANEQFF.

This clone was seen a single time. The CDR3 loop reads CASSYREGRKNNEQFF. The CDR3 bases are TGTGCCAGCAGTTACCGGGAAGGAAGGAAGAACAATGAGCAGTTCTTC. The chain links TRBV6-5 to TRBJ2-1, with D tentatively TRBD2 (5 bases). Trimming removed 2 bases at V and 5 bases at J, with 16 bases between. This CDR3 comprises 16 residues. Germline V gene sequence: CDR1 MNHEY, CDR2 SVGAGI.

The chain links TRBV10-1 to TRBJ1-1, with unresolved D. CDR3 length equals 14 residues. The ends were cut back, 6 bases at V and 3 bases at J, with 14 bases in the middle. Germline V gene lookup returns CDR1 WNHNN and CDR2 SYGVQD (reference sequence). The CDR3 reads CASSSKRGHTEAFF. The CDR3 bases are TGCGCCAGCAGCTCCAAACGGGGTCACACTGAAGCTTTCTTT.

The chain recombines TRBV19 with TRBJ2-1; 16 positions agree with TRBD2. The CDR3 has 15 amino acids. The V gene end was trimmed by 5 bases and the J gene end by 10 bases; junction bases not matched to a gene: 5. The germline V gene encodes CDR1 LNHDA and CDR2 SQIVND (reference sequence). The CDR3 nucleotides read TGTGCCAGTAGTTTGGGACTAGCGGGAGGGTCGGAGCAGTTCTTC. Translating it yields CASSLGLAGGSEQFF.

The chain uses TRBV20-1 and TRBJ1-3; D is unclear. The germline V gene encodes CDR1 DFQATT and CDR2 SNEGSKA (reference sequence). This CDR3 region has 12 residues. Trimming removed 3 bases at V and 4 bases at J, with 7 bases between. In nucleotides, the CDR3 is TGCAGTGCTAGTCCCAGGGGAAACACCATATATTTT. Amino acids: CSASPRGNTIYF.

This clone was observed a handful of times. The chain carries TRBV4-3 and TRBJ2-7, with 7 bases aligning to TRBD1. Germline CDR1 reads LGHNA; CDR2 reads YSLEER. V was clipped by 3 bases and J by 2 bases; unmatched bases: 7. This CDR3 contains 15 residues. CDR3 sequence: CASSQLIQGTYEQYF. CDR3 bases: TGCGCCAGCAGCCAGCTTATACAGGGGACCTACGAGCAGTACTTC.

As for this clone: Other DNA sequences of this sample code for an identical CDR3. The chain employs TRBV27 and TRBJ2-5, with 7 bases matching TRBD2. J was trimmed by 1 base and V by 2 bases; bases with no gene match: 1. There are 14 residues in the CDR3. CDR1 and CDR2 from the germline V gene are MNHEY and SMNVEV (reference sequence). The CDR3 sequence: CASSLTGGQETQYF. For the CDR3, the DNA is TGTGCCAGCAGTTTAACGGGGGGCCAAGAGACCCAGTACTTC.

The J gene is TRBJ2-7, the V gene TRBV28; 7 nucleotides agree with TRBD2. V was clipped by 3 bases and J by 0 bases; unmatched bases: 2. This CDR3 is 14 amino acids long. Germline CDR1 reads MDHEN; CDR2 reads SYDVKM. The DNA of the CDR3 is TGTGCCAGCAGTTTCGGCGGGAGCTCCTACGAGCAGTACTTC. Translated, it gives CASSFGGSSYEQYF.

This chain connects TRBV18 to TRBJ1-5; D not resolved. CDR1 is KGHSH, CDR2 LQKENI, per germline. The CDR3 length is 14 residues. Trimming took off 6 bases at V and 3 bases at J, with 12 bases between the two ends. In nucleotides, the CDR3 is TGTGCCAGCTCGGCGGTAGCAATCAATCAGCCCCAGCATTTT. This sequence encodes CASSAVAINQPQHF.

The CDR3 region is CASSFLTGGEYGYTF. In DNA form, the CDR3 reads TGTGCCAGCAGCTTTTTAACAGGGGGCGAGTATGGCTACACCTTC. The chain couples TRBV7-2 to TRBJ1-2, with 9 bases matching TRBD1. The V gene end was trimmed by 3 bases and the J gene end by 5 bases; junction bases not matched to a gene: 7. This CDR3 contains 15 residues. The V gene's germline CDR1 is SGHTA and CDR2 FQGNSA.

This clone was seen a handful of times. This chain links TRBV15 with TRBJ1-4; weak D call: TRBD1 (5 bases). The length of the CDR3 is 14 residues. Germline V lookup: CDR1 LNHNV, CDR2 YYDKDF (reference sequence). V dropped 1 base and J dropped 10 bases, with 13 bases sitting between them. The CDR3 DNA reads TGTGCCACCAGCAGAGGTTTAGGGGAAGGAAAACTGTTTTTT. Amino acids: CATSRGLGEGKLFF.

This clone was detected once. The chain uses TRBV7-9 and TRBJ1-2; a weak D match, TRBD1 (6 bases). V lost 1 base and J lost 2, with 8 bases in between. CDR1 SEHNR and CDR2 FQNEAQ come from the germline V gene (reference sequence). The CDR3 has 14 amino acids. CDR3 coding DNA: TGTGCCAGCAGCTTAGAAGGACAGAACTATGGCTACACCTTC. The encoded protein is CASSLEGQNYGYTF.

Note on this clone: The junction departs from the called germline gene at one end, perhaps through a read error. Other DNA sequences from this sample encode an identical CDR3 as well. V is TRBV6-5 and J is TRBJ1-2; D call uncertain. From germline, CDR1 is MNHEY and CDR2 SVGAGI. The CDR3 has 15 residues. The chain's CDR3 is CASSYSSEGSYGYTF. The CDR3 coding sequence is TGTGCCAGCAGTTACTCGTCGGAGGGAAGCTATGGCTACACTTTC.